The T cell receptor (beta chain) under discussion was sequenced for a study of T-cell memory formation after mild COVID-19. Study overall: The two donors had largely donor-specific TCR clusters.

Germline CDR1 MGHRA, CDR2 YSYEKL. This CDR3 region has 15 residues. Trimming cost V 4 bases and J 2 bases; bases outside gene matches: 6. Points on this clonotype: Its specificity is unknown.

Broader study findings: Most CD4+ clones that shrank were in CM and EM, while CD8+ ones turned up in EMRA.

Barcoded TCR alpha and TCR beta cDNA libraries with UMIs came from 5'RACE using constant-segment primers. TCRdb fed the 5' RACE reads into MiXCR, producing one record per CDR3 protein. The data show 300,000 to 400,000 distinct CDR3 sequences, about 15% seen once. What was sequenced was PBMCs or a T cell subset sorted from them (not recorded which). V and J are TRBV4-1 and TRBJ2-7, with 9 bases identical to TRBD1. The TCR originated in a man in his late teens or twenties who had mild COVID-19 (a few samples of this study predate the infection). Cell type and time point are not known. This chain's CDR3 is CASSPRRQGAYEQYF. CDR3 nucleotides: TGCGCCAGCAGCCCGCGTCGACAGGGGGCCTACGAGCAGTACTTC.